Sequencing of this T cell receptor beta chain was carried out in a study of T-cell reconstitution after alpha-beta-depleted transplantation in children. Regarding the study as a whole: Diversity and T-cell counts at one year after transplant derived mostly from new T cells.

This clonotype was found many times. Its specificity is unknown. Library preparation (for TCRbeta) was performed with unique molecular identifiers. In TCRdb, the PCR reads were re-called with MiXCR into one record per CDR3 protein. The sample has about 280,000 distinct CDR3 sequences; around 10% are singletons. With 3 bases clipped from V and 7 bases from J, the junction kept 10 bases outside the gene matches. The CDR3 runs to 15 residues. In germline, CDR1 is DFQATT, CDR2 SNEGSKA (reference sequence). The source was peripheral blood, collected 180 days after TCRalphabeta/CD19-depleted stem cell transplant. The sequence was collected from a male patient aged 2 to 9 who had a stem cell transplant for chronic granulomatous disease, so the T cells may come from the graft donor. The chain employs TRBV20-1 and TRBJ2-1, with 9 bases aligning to TRBD1. The CDR3 nucleotides are TGCAGTGCTAGTCCCCCGCGGACAGGGGTAAATGAGCAGTTCTTC. The encoded protein is CSASPPRTGVNEQFF.